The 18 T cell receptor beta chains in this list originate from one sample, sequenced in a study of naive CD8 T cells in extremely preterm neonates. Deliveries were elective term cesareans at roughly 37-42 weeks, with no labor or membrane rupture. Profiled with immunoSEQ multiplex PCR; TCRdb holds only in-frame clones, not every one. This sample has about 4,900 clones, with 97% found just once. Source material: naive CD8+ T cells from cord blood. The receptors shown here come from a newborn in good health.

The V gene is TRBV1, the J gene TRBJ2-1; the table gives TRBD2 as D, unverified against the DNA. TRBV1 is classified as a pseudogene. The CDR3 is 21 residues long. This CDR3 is CTSSQVPPFPLAGRSEDEQFF. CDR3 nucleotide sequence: TGCACCAGCAGCCAAGTACCCCCCTTCCCTCTAGCGGGGAGGAGTGAGGATGAGCAGTTCTTC.

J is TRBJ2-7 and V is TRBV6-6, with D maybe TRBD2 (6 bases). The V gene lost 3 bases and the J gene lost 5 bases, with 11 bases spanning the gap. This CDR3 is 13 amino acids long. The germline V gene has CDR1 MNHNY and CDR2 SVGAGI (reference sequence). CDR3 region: CASSYGGANEQYF. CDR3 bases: TGTGCCAGCAGTTATGGAGGGGCGAACGAGCAGTACTTC.

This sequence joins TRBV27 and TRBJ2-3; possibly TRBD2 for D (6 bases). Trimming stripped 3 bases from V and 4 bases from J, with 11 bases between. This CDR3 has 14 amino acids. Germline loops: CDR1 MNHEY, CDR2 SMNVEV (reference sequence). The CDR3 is CASSFSTRADTQYF. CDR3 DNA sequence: TGTGCCAGCAGTTTCTCGACTAGAGCAGATACGCAGTATTTT.

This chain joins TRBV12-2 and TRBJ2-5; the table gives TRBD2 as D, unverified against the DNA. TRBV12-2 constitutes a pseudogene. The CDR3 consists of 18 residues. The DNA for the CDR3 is TGTGCAAGTCGCCGACGACTAGCGGGGGGGCCGTACCAAGAGACCCAGTACTTC. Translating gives CASRRRLAGGPYQETQYF.

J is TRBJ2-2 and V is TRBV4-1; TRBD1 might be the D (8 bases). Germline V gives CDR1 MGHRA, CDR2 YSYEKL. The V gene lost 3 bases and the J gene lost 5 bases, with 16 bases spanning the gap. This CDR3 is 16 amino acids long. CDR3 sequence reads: CASSHNGQGGTGELFF. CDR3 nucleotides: TGCGCCAGCAGCCATAACGGACAGGGAGGGACCGGGGAGCTGTTTTTT.

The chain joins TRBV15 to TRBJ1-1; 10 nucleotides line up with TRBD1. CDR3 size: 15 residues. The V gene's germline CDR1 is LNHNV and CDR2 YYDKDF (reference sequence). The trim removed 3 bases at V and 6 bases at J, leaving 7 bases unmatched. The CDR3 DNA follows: TGTGCCACCAGCAGGTCCCGGGACAGGGGCCCTGAAGCTTTCTTT. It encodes CATSRSRDRGPEAFF.

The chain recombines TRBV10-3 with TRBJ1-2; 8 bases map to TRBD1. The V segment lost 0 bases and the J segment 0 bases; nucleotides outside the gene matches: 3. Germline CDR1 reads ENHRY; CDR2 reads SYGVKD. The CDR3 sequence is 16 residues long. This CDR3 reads CAISESGTGSNYGYTF. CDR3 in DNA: TGTGCCATCAGTGAGTCGGGGACAGGCTCTAACTATGGCTACACCTTC.

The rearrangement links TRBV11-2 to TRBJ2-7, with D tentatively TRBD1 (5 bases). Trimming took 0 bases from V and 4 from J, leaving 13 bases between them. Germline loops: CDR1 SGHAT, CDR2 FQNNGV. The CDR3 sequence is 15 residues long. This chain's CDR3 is CASSLDPQGFYEQYF. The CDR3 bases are TGTGCCAGCAGCTTAGATCCCCAGGGTTTTTACGAGCAGTACTTC.

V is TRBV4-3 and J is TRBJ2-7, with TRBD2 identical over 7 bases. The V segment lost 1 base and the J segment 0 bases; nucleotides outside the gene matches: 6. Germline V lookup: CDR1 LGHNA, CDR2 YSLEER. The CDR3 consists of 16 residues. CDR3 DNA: TGCGCCAGCAGCCAAGTGGTCGGGGGGTTCTCCTACGAGCAGTACTTC. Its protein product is CASSQVVGGFSYEQYF.

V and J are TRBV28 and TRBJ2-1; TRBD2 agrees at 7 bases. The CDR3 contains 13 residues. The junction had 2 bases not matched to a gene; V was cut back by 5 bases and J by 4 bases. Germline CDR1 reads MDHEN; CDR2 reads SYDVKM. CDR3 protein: CASSSGVYNEQFF. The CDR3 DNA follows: TGTGCCAGCAGTAGCGGGGTTTACAATGAGCAGTTCTTC.

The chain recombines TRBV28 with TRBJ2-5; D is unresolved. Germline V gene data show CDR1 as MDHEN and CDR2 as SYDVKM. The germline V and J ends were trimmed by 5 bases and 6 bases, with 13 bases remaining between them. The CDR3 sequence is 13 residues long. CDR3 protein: CASSPPSSKTQYF. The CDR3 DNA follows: TGTGCCAGCAGTCCCCCCAGTTCCAAGACCCAGTACTTC.

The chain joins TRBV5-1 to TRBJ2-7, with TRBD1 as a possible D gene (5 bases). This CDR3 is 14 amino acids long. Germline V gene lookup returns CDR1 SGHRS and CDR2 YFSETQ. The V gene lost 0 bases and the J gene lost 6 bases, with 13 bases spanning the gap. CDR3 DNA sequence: TGCGCCAGCAGCTTGGCAGGGCCCGGTCCCGAGCAGTACTTC. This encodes CASSLAGPGPEQYF.

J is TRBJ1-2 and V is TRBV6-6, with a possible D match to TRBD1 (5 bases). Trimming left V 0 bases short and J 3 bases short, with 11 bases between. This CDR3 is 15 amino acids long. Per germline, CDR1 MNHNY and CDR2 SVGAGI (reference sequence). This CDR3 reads CASSYSNPRDYGYTF. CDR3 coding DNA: TGTGCCAGCAGTTACTCGAATCCCAGGGACTATGGCTACACCTTC.

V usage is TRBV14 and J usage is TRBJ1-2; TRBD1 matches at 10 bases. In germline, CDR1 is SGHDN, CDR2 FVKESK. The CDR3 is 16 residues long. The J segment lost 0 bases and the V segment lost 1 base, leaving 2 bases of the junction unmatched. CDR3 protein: CASSQGQGATNYGYTF. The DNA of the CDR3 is TGTGCCAGCAGCCAAGGACAGGGGGCGACTAACTATGGCTACACCTTC.

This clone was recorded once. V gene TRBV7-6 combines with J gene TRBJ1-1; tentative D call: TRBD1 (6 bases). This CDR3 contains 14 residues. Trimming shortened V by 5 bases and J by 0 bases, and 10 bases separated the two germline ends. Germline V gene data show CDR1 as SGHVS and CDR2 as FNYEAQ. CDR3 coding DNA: TGTGCCAGCAGCCCGGGGGGCCTGAACACTGAAGCTTTCTTT. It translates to CASSPGGLNTEAFF.

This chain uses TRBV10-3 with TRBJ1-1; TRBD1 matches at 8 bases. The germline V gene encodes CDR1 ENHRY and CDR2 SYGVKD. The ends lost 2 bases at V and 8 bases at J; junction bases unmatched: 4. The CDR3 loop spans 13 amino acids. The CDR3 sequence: CAISETTGAEAFF. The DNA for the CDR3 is TGTGCCATCAGTGAGACGACAGGGGCGGAAGCTTTCTTT.

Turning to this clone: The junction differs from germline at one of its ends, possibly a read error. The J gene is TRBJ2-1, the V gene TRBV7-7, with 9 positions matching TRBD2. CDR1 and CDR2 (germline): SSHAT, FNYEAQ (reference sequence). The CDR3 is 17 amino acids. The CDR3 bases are TGTGCTAGCAGCTCCTCGACGGGACTAGCCCTATACAATGAGCAGTTCTTC. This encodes CASSSSTGLALYNEQFF.

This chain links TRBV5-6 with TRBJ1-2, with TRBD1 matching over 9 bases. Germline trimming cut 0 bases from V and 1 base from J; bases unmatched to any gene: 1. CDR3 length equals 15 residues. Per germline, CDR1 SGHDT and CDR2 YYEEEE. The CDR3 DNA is TGTGCCAGCAGCTTGGGACAGGGGGTTAACTATGGCTACACCTTC. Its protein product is CASSLGQGVNYGYTF.